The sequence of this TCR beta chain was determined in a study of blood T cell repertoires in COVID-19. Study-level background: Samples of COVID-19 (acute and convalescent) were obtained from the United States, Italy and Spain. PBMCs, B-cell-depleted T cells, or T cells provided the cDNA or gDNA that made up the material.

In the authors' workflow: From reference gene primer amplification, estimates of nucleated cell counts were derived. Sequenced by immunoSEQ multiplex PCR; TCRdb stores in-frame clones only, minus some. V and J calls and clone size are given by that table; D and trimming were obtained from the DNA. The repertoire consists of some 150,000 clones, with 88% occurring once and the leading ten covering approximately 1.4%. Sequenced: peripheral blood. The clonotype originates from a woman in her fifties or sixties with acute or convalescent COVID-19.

The CDR3 here is CASSLIEGWTEAFF. The DNA for the CDR3 is TGTGCCAGCAGCTTAATTGAGGGATGGACTGAAGCTTTCTTT. The chain links TRBV7-2 to TRBJ1-1; D call uncertain. The germline V gene encodes CDR1 SGHTA and CDR2 FQGNSA. The V gene lost 2 bases and the J gene lost 5 bases, with 12 bases spanning the gap. The CDR3 runs 14 residues.